The 19 T cell receptor beta chains in this list originate from one sample, sequenced in a study of cytomegalovirus exposure and HLA in healthy donors (dated by TCRdb to 2017 to 2019). Libraries were built with the immunoSEQ multiplex PCR assay. For the multiplex PCR, a mixture combining 60 forward primers for TCR Vbeta segments and 13 reverse primers for TCR Jbeta segments was used. This immuneACCESS table, as held by TCRdb, lists in-frame sequences with V and J called but not all clones. Of the missing ones, under half trace to an unresolved V gene in checked studies; the others have no known cause. Counted in this sample were more than 140,000 clones; about 80% of them appeared once. The ten most abundant clones make up approximately 6.1% of the sample. Sequenced sample: PBMCs. All receptors derive from a man aged 25-45 years in good health and CMV-seropositive.

The J gene is TRBJ2-5, the V gene TRBV28, with 12 positions matching TRBD2. V gave up 7 bases and J gave up 1 base; unmatched junction bases: 4. The CDR3 runs to 15 residues. Germline V gives CDR1 MDHEN, CDR2 SYDVKM. The CDR3 nucleotides read TGTGCCAGCACCACACTAGCGGGGGGCCAAGAGACCCAGTACTTC. Protein: CASTTLAGGQETQYF.

This clone came up once. The CDR3 DNA is TGTGCCAGCAGCGTACATGGCGGGGGGCCTCTCGAGCAGTACTTC. Its translation is CASSVHGGGPLEQYF. The chain employs TRBV9 and TRBJ2-7; 8 bases are a match to TRBD2. The CDR3 runs to 15 residues. The germline V gene has CDR1 SGDLS and CDR2 YYNGEE. Trimming at V came to 1 base and at J to 6 bases, leaving 9 bases not matched to a gene.

The chain recombines TRBV18 with TRBJ2-2; D is perhaps TRBD2 (5 bases). This CDR3 comprises 13 residues. CDR1 is KGHSH, CDR2 LQKENI, per germline. Trimming shortened V by 10 bases and J by 5 bases, and 14 bases separated the two germline ends. Written as DNA, the CDR3 is TGTGCCACGGCTCTCTCGGGGACCGGGGAGCTGTTTTTT. Protein product: CATALSGTGELFF.

The chain couples TRBV6-5 to TRBJ1-2; 7 positions agree with TRBD1. This CDR3 is built from 14 residues. Germline trimming cut 6 bases from V and 6 bases from J; bases unmatched to any gene: 10. Germline V gives CDR1 MNHEY, CDR2 SVGAGI. The DNA of the CDR3 is TGTGCCAGCAGCCCCGTGACAGGGTTGGATGGCTACACCTTC. Encoded protein: CASSPVTGLDGYTF.

This chain connects TRBV7-6 to TRBJ2-5, with TRBD1 matching 7 bases. Germline V lookup: CDR1 SGHVS, CDR2 FNYEAQ. This CDR3 spans 13 amino acids. Losses at the gene ends were 5 bases for V and 4 bases for J; bases not matched to a gene: 4. The CDR3 bases are TGTGCCAGCAGCAACCGGGACAGAGAGACCCAGTACTTC. This encodes CASSNRDRETQYF.

The V gene is TRBV4-3, the J gene TRBJ1-4; 7 positions agree with TRBD1. Germline V gene lookup returns CDR1 LGHNA and CDR2 YSLEER. The CDR3 is 14 residues long. Losses at the gene ends were 4 bases for V and 10 bases for J; bases not matched to a gene: 9. The CDR3, as DNA: TGCGCCAGCAGCCCGACAACAGGGGAGGCAAAACTGTTTTTT. Amino acids: CASSPTTGEAKLFF.

The V and J genes are TRBV27 and TRBJ1-2; a weak D match, TRBD1 (6 bases). Trimming stripped 3 bases from V and 8 bases from J, with 16 bases between. Germline lookup yields CDR1 MNHEY and CDR2 SMNVEV (reference sequence). The CDR3 has 14 residues. CDR3 sequence reads: CASSFQINRVGYTF. In DNA, the CDR3 is TGTGCCAGCAGTTTTCAGATAAACAGGGTCGGCTACACCTTC.

This clone was seen once. This chain connects TRBV11-2 to TRBJ2-1; the D gene is possibly TRBD1 (5 bases). Trimming removed 5 bases at V and 6 bases at J, with 23 bases between. The CDR3 extends over 17 amino acids. Germline assignment: CDR1 SGHAT and CDR2 FQNNGV. The CDR3 coding sequence is TGTGCCAGCAGCGAATCCAGGGTTAGGCTGTCCAGCAATGAGCAGTTCTTC. Its translation: CASSESRVRLSSNEQFF.

The chain couples TRBV5-1 to TRBJ2-2; tentative D call: TRBD2 (5 bases). The V end lost 0 bases, the J end lost 7 bases, and 10 bases lay between the germline ends. Looked up from germline, CDR1 is SGHRS and CDR2 is YFSETQ. This CDR3 is 14 amino acids long. The DNA for the CDR3 is TGCGCCAGCAGCTTGGGATCGGGAATCGGGGAGCTGTTTTTT. This translates into CASSLGSGIGELFF.

This clone appeared once. The chain links TRBV5-1 to TRBJ1-2; D call uncertain. The CDR3 has 14 amino acids. Germline assignment: CDR1 SGHRS and CDR2 YFSETQ. Between the trimmed V and J ends, which lost 6 bases and 5 bases, there was a span of 17 bases. The CDR3 region is CASNPSPGMYGYTF. For the CDR3, the DNA is TGCGCCAGCAACCCCTCGCCAGGCATGTATGGCTACACCTTC.

The gene calls are TRBV5-1 and TRBJ1-1; possibly TRBD1 for D (6 bases). The CDR3 is made up of 16 amino acids. V lost 4 bases and J lost 1, with 17 bases in between. CDR1 and CDR2 (germline): SGHRS, YFSETQ. CDR3 sequence: CASSANLGQRNTEAFF. In nucleotides, the CDR3 is TGCGCCAGCAGCGCCAACTTGGGACAAAGGAACACTGAAGCTTTCTTT.

The chain couples TRBV7-2 to TRBJ1-2; TRBD1 aligns across 9 bases. Looked up from germline, CDR1 is SGHTA and CDR2 is FQGNSA. V gave up 11 bases and J gave up 6 bases; unmatched junction bases: 10. The CDR3 contains 13 residues. This chain's CDR3 is CAARDRDHHGYTF. As DNA, the CDR3 is TGTGCCGCCCGGGACAGGGACCACCATGGCTACACCTTC.

The gene calls are TRBV28 and TRBJ2-3; 9 nucleotides align to TRBD1. The CDR3 extends over 15 amino acids. V was clipped by 7 bases and J by 3 bases; unmatched bases: 8. CDR1 and CDR2 (germline): MDHEN, SYDVKM. CDR3 bases: TGTGCCAGCACTACCGTCGGGACAGGGACAGATACGCAGTATTTT. It encodes CASTTVGTGTDTQYF.

The V and J genes are TRBV7-2 and TRBJ2-5; maybe TRBD2 (6 bases). This CDR3 is built from 13 residues. V dropped 5 bases and J dropped 4 bases, with 11 bases sitting between them. Germline CDR1 and CDR2: SGHTA and FQGNSA. CDR3 protein: CASSRAGGETQYF. The DNA of the CDR3 is TGTGCCAGCAGCAGAGCGGGTGGAGAGACCCAGTACTTC.

J is TRBJ2-1 and V is TRBV2; 13 bases map to TRBD2. Per the germline V gene, CDR1 is SNHLY and CDR2 is FYNNEI. The CDR3 has 16 residues. The trim removed 4 bases at V and 6 bases at J, leaving 6 bases unmatched. The CDR3 loop is CASSVAGTSGTNEQFF. The CDR3 DNA reads as TGTGCCAGCAGTGTTGCAGGGACTAGCGGGACCAATGAGCAGTTCTTC.

The rearrangement joins TRBV7-2 to TRBJ1-4, with D maybe TRBD1 (6 bases). Germline values: CDR1 SGHTA, CDR2 FQGNSA. Trimming shortened V by 4 bases and J by 5 bases, and 14 bases separated the two germline ends. CDR3 size: 15 residues. The CDR3 nucleotides are TGTGCCAGCAGCTCTGGGGGACACCAGAATGAAAAACTGTTTTTT. Translating it yields CASSSGGHQNEKLFF.

As for this clone: This sample includes further DNA sequences coding for the same CDR3. The chain is built from TRBV5-1 and TRBJ2-2; D perhaps matches TRBD2 (6 bases). The ends were cut back, 2 bases at V and 1 base at J, with 6 bases in the middle. Germline values: CDR1 SGHRS, CDR2 YFSETQ. The CDR3 length is 14 residues. The CDR3 DNA sequence: TGCGCCAGCAGCTTAGCGGGGAACACCGGGGAGCTGTTTTTT. This codes for CASSLAGNTGELFF.

This clone was recorded once. The chain uses TRBV2 and TRBJ1-5; TRBD1 matches 8 bases. Trimming at V came to 8 bases and at J to 3 bases, leaving 9 bases not matched to a gene. The CDR3 contains 15 residues. Germline V gene lookup returns CDR1 SNHLY and CDR2 FYNNEI. CDR3 sequence (DNA): TGTGCCAGCTTAGAAGGACAGGGCGACAATCAGCCCCAGCATTTT. This codes for CASLEGQGDNQPQHF.

This rearrangement joins TRBV14 to TRBJ2-2, with TRBD1 matching 12 bases. Looked up from germline, CDR1 is SGHDN and CDR2 is FVKESK. V trimming: 3 bases; J trimming: 7 bases; junction bases outside the gene matches: 15. The CDR3 length is 19 residues. The CDR3 DNA is TGTGCCAGCAGCCAGTTTATCTTCGGGACAGGGGGCCGTGGCGGGGAGCTGTTTTTT. It translates to CASSQFIFGTGGRGGELFF.